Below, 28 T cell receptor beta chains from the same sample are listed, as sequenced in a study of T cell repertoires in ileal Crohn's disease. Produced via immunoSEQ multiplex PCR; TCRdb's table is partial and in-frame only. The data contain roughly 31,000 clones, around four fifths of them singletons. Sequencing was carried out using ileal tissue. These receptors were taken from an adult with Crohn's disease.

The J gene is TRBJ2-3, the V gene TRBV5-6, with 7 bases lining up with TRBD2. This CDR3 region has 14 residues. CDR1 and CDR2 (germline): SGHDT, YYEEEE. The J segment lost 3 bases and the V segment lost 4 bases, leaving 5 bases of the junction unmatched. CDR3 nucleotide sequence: TGTGCCAGCAGCGGACTAGGTGGAACAGATACGCAGTATTTT. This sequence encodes CASSGLGGTDTQYF.

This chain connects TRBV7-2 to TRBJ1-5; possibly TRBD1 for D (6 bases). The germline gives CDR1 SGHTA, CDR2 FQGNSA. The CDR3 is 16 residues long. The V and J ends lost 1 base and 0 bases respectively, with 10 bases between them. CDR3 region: CASSLVGQNSNQPQHF. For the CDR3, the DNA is TGTGCCAGCAGCTTAGTAGGACAGAATAGCAATCAGCCCCAGCATTTT.

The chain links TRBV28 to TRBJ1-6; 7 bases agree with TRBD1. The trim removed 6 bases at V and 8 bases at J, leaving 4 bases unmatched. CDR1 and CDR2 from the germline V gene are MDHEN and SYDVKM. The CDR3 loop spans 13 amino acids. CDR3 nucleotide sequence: TGTGCCAGCAGACGAACAGGGGATTCACCCCTCCACTTT. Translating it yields CASRRTGDSPLHF.

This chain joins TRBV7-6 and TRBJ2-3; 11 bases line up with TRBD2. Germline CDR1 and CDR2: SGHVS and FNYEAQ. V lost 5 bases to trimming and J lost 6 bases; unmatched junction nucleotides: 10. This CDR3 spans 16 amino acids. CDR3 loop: CASSPVAGGPGDTQYF. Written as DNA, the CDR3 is TGTGCCAGCAGCCCCGTAGCGGGGGGGCCTGGGGATACGCAGTATTTT.

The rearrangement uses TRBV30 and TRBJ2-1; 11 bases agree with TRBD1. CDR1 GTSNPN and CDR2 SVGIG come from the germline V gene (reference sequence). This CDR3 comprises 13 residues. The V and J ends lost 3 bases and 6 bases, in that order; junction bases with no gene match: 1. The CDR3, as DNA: TGTGCCTGGAGGGGACAGGGGGGCAATGAGCAGTTCTTC. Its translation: CAWRGQGGNEQFF.

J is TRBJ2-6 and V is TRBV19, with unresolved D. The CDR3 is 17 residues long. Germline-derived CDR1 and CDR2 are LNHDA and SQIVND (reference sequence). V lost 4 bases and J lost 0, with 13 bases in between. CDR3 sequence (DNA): TGTGCCAGTAGTAGAGGCAGACCCCCCTCTGGGGCCAACGTCCTGACTTTC. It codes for CASSRGRPPSGANVLTF.

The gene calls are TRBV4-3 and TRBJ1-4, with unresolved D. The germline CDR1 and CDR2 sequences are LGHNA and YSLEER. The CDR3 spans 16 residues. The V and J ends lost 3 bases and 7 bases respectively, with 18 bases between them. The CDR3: CASSHLGRRSGEKLFF. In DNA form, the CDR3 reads TGCGCCAGCAGCCACCTCGGAAGGAGGTCAGGTGAAAAACTGTTTTTT.

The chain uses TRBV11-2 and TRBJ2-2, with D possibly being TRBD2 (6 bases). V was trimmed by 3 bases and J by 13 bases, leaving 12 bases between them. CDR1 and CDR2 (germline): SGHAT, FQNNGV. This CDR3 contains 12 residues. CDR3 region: CASSLGGLRLFF. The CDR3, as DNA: TGTGCCAGCAGCTTGGGAGGACTCCGGCTGTTTTTT.

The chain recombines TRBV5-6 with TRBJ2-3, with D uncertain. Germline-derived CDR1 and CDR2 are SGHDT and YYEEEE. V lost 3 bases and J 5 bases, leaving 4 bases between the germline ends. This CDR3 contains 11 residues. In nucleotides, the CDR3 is TGTGCCAGCAGCTACAAAGATACGCAGTATTTT. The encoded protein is CASSYKDTQYF.

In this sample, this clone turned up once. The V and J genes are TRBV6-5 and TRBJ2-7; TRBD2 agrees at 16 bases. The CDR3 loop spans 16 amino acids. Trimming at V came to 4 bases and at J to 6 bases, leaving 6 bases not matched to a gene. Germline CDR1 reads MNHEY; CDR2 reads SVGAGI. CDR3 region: CASSWGLAGGHSEQYF. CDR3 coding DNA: TGTGCCAGCAGTTGGGGACTAGCGGGAGGGCATTCCGAGCAGTACTTC.

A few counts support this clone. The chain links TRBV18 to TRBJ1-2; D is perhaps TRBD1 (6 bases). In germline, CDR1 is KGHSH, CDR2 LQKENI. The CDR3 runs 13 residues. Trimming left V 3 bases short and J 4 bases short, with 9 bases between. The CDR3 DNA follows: TGTGCCAGCTCACCGGACAGTCTCTATGGCTACACCTTC. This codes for CASSPDSLYGYTF.

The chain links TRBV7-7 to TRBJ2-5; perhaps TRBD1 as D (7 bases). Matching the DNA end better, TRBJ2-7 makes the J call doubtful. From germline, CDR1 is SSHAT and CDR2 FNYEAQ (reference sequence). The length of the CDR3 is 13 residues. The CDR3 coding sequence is TGTGCCAGCAGCCGCGGGACAGCATACGAGCAGTACTTC. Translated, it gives CASSRGTAYEQYF.

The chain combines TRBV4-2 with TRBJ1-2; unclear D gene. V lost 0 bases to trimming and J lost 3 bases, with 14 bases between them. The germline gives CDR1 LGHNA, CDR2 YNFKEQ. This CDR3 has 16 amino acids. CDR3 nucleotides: TGTGCCAGCAGCCAAGATCGAGCAGCGGACTACTATGGCTACACCTTC. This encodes CASSQDRAADYYGYTF.

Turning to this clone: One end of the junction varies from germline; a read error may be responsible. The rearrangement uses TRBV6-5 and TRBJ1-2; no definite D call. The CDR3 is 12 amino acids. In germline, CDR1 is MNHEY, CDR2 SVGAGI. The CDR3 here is CAISASEGGYTF. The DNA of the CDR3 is TGTGCCATCAGTGCGTCCGAGGGTGGCTACACCTTC.

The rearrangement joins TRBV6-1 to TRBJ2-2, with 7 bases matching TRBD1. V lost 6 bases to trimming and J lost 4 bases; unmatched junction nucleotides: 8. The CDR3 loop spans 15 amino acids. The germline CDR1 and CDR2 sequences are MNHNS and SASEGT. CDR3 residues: CASRFTGVGTGELFF. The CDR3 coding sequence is TGTGCCAGCAGGTTTACAGGGGTAGGCACCGGGGAGCTGTTTTTT.

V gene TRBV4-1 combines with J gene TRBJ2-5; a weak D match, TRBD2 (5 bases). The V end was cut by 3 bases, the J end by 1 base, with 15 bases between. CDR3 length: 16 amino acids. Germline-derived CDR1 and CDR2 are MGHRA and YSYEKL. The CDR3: CASSHAGEGRQETQYF. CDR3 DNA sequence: TGCGCCAGCAGCCACGCCGGGGAAGGGCGCCAAGAGACCCAGTACTTC.

In DNA form, the CDR3 reads TGCGCCAGCAGTCAAGGACAGCTGACCTACGAGCAGTACTTC. It is translated as CASSQGQLTYEQYF. The J gene is TRBJ2-7, the V gene TRBV23-1, with a possible D match to TRBD1 (6 bases). TRBV23-1 is assigned to the ORF class and has an uncertain function. Trimming shortened V by 2 bases and J by 2 bases, and 10 bases separated the two germline ends. The CDR3 extends over 14 amino acids.

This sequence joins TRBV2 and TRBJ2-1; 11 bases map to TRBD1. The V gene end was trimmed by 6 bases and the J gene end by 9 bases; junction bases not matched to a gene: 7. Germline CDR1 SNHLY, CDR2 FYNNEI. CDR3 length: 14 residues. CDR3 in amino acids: CASRMDRGQSEQFF. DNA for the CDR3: TGTGCCAGCAGGATGGACAGGGGGCAAAGTGAGCAGTTCTTC.

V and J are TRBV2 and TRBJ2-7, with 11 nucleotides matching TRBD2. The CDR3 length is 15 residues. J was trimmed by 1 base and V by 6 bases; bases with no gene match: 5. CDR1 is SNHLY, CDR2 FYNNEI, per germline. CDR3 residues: CASRRRLAGSYEQYF. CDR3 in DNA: TGTGCCAGCAGACGACGACTAGCGGGGTCCTACGAGCAGTACTTC. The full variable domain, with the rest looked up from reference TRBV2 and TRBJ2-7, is EPEVTQTPSHQVTQMGQEVILRCVPISNHLYFYWYRQILGQKVEFLVSFYNNEISEKSEIFDDQFSVERPDGSNFTLKIRSTKLEDSAMYFCASRRRLAGSYEQYFGPGTRLTVT.

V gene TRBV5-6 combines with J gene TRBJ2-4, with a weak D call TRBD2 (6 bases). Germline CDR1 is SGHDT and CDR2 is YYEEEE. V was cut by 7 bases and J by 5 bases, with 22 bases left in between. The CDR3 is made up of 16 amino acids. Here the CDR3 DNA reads TGTGCCAGCGCAAGGGGCAGGGTGGGAGGTGAAAACATTCAGTACTTC. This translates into CASARGRVGGENIQYF.

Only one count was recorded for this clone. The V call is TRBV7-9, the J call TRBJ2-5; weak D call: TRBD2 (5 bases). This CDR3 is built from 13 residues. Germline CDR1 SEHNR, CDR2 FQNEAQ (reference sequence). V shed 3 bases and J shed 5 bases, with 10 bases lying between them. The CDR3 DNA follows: TGTGCCAGCAGCTTTCCTAGCCAGGAGACCCAGTACTTC. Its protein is CASSFPSQETQYF. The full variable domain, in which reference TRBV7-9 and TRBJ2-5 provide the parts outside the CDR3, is DTGVSQNPRHKITKRGQNVTFRCDPISEHNRLYWYRQTLGQGPEFLTYFQNEAQLEKSRLLSDRFSAERPKGSFSTLEIQRTEQGDSAMYLCASSFPSQETQYFGPGTRLLVL.

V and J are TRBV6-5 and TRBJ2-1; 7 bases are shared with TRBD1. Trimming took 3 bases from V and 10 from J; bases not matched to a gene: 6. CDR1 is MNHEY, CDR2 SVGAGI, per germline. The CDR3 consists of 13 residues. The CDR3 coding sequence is TGTGCCAGCAGTTATGCAGGGGGAAGCGAGCAGTTCTTC. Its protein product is CASSYAGGSEQFF.

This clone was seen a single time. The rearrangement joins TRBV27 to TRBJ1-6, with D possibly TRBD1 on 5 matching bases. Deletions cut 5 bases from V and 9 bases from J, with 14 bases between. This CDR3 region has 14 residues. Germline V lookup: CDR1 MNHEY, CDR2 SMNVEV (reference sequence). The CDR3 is CASSPTESSSPLHF. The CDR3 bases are TGTGCCAGCAGTCCGACAGAAAGCAGTTCACCCCTCCACTTT.

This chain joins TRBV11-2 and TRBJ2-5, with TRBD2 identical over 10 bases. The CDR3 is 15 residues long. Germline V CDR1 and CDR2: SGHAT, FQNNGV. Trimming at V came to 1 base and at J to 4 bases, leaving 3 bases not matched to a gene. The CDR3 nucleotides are TGTGCCAGCAGCTTAGCTCCTAGCGGGAGAGAGACCCAGTACTTC. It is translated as CASSLAPSGRETQYF.

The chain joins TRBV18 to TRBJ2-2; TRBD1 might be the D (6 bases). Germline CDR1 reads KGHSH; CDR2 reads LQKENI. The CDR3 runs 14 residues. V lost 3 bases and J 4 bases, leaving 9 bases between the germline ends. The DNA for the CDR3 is TGTGCCAGCTCACCGTCAGGGGTCACCGGGGAGCTGTTTTTT. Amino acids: CASSPSGVTGELFF.

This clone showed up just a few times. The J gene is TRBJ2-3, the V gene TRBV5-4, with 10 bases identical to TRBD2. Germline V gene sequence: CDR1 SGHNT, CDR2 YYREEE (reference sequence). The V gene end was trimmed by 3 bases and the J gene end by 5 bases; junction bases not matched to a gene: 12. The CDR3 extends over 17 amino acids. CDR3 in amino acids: CASSSRTSGWVRDTQYF. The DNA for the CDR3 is TGTGCCAGCAGCTCTCGGACTAGCGGTTGGGTTAGAGATACGCAGTATTTT.

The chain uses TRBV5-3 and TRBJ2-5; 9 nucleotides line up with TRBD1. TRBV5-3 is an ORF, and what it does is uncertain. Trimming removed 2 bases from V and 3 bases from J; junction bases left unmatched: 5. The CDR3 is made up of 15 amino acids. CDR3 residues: CARSLLTGGKETQYF. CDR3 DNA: TGTGCCAGAAGCTTATTGACAGGGGGGAAAGAGACCCAGTACTTC.

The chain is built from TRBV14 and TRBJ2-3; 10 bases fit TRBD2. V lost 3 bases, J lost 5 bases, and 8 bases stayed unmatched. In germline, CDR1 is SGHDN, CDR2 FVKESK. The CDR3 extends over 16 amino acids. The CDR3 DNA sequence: TGTGCCAGCAGCCAGATGGTAGCGGGAGGAAGAGATACGCAGTATTTT. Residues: CASSQMVAGGRDTQYF.